Sequencing of this T cell receptor beta chain was carried out in a study of T cells in Graves' hyperthyroidism and ophthalmopathy. Study observations and caveats: Ophthalmopathy, which appeared later, was predicted by the model a median 6.5 months before onset.

This CDR3 has 16 residues. CDR1 is SGHAT, CDR2 FQNNGV, per germline. J gave up 1 base and V 3 bases, and 7 bases lay outside the gene matches. This clonotype was observed a single time. The antigen remains undetermined. Amplified TCR beta CDR3 regions derived from RNA transcripts. Primed by the HTBI set, a first-round RT-PCR was run on the TCR CDR3. TCRdb itself ran the multiplex PCR reads through MiXCR, one entry per CDR3 protein. The table lists 350,000 to 400,000 distinct CDR3 sequences, approximately 15% of them singletons, with approximately 10% in the top ten. This chain connects TRBV11-2 to TRBJ2-7, with 9 bases lining up with TRBD1. Material: blood. The TCR sequence derives from a woman aged 55-70 years with Graves' hyperthyroidism. In DNA form, the CDR3 reads TGTGCCAGCAGCTTCTTCTCGGACAGGGGATCCTACGAGCAGTACTTC. This translates into CASSFFSDRGSYEQYF.